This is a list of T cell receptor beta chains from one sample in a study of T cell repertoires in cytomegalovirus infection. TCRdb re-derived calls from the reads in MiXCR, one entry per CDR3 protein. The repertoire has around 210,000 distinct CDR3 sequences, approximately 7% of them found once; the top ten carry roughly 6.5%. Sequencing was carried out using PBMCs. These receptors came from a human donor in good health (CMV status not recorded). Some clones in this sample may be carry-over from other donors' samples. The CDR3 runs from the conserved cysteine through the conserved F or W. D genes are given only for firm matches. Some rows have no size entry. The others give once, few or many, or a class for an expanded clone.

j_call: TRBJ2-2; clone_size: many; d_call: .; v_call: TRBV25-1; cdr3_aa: CASSERSTGELFF; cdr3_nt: TGTGCCAGCAGTGAAAGAAGCACCGGGGAGCTGTTTTTT
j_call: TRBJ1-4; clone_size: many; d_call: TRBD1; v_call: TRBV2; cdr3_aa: CASRRGTGVKEKLFF; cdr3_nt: TGTGCCAGCAGGCGGGGAACAGGGGTAAAGGAAAAACTGTTTTTT
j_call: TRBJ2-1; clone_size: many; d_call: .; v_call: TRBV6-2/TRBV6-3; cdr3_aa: CASSYSQGSYNEQFF; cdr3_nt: TGTGCCAGCAGTTACTCTCAGGGGTCCTACAATGAGCAGTTCTTC
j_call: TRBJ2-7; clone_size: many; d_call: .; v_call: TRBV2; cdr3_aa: CASVPGLSYEQYF; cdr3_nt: TGTGCCAGCGTGCCGGGACTTTCCTACGAGCAGTACTTC
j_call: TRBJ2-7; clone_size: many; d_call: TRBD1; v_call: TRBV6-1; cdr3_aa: CASSEYRQGDYEQYF; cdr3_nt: TGTGCCAGCAGTGAATATCGACAGGGGGACTACGAGCAGTACTTC
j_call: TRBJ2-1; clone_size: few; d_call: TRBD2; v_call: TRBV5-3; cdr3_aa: CARRRLAGVNEQFF; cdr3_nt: TGTGCCAGAAGACGCCTAGCGGGGGTCAATGAGCAGTTCTTC
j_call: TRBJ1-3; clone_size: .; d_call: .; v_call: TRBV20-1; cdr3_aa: CSASRASGNTIYF; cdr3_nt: TGCAGTGCTAGCAGGGCCTCTGGAAACACCATATATTTT
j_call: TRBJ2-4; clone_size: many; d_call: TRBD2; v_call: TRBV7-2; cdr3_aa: CASSLAGGGALNIQYF; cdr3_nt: TGTGCCAGCAGCTTAGCGGGCGGGGGGGCCCTGAACATTCAGTACTTC
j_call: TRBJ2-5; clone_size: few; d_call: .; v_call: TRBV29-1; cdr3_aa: CSASIGQQETQYF; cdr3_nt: TGCAGCGCCTCTATTGGCCAGCAAGAGACCCAGTACTTC
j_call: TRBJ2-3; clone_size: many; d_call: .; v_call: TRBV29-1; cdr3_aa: CSVVQGTSNTDTQYF; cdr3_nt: TGCAGCGTTGTCCAGGGCACCTCAAACACAGATACGCAGTATTTT
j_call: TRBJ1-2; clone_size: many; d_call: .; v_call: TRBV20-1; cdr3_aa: CSARVREGARGYTF; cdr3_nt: TGCAGTGCTAGAGTCAGGGAAGGAGCACGGGGCTACACCTTC
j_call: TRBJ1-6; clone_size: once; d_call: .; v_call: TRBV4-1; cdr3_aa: CASSSSAGIGNSPLHF; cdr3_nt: TGCGCCAGCAGCTCGTCGGCAGGGATCGGCAATTCACCCCTCCACTTT
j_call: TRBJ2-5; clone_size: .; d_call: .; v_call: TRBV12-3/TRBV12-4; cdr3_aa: CASSLFGGNQETQYF; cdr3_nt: TGTGCCAGCAGTTTATTTGGCGGAAACCAAGAGACCCAGTACTTC
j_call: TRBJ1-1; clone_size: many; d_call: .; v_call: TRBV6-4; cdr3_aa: CARGTENTEAFF; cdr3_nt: TGTGCCAGAGGGACGGAGAACACTGAAGCTTTCTTT
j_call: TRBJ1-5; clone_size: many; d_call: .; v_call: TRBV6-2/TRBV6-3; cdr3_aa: CASTGSHQPQHF; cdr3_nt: TGTGCCAGCACGGGTAGCCATCAGCCCCAGCATTTT
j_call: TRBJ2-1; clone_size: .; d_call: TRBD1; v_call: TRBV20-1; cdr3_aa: CSARDYRQGAYNEQFF; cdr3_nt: TGCAGTGCTAGAGATTATAGACAGGGGGCCTACAATGAGCAGTTCTTC
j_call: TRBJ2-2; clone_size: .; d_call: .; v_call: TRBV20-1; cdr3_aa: CSARSPDPPGELFF; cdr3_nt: TGCAGTGCTAGATCTCCCGATCCGCCCGGGGAGCTGTTTTTT
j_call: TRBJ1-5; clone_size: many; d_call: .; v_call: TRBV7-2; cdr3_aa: CASSLVRDNQPQHF; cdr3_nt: TGTGCCAGCAGCTTAGTCAGGGACAATCAGCCCCAGCATTTT
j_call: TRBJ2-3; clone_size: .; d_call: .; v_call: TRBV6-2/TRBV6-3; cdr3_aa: CASSGRRSSDTQYF; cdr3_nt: TGTGCCAGCTCGGGACGGAGGTCTTCAGATACGCAGTATTTT
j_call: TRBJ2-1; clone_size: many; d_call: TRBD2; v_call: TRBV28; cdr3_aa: CASTPGLANYNEQFF; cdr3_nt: TGTGCCAGCACCCCGGGACTAGCGAATTACAATGAGCAGTTCTTC
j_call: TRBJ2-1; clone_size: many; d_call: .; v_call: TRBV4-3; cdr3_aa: CASSQGDWTNNEQFF; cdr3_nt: TGCGCCAGCAGCCAAGGGGACTGGACGAACAATGAGCAGTTCTTC
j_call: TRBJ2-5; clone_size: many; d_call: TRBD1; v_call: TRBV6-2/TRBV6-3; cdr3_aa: CASSYGRDRRQETQYF; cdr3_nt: TGTGCCAGCAGTTACGGACGGGACAGGCGACAAGAGACCCAGTACTTC
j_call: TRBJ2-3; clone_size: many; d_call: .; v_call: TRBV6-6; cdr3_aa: CASSLWDGATDTQYF; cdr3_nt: TGTGCCAGCAGTCTGTGGGACGGTGCCACAGATACGCAGTATTTT
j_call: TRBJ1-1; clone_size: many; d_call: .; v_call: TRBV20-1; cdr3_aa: CSARSYAGAPDTEAFF; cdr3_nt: TGCAGTGCTAGATCGTATGCGGGGGCGCCGGACACTGAAGCTTTCTTT
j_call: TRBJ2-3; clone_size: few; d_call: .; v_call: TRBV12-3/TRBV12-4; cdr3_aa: CASSASDSRFGYF; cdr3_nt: TGTGCCAGCAGTGCATCGGACAGTCGCTTTGGGTATTTT
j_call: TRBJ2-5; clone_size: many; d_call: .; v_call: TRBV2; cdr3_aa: CASSAVTAQETQYF; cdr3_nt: TGTGCCAGCAGTGCGGTGACAGCCCAAGAGACCCAGTACTTC
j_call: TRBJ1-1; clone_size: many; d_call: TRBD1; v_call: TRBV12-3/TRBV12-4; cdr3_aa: CASSSRGRATEAFF; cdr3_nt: TGTGCCAGCAGTTCCAGGGGGCGAGCGACTGAAGCTTTCTTT
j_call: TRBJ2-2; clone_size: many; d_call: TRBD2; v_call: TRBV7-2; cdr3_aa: CASSLGKGGGLGELFF; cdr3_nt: TGTGCCAGCAGCTTAGGGAAAGGCGGGGGGCTCGGGGAGCTGTTTTTT
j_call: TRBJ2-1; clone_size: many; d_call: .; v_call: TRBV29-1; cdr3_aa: CSGGLGSSYNEQFF; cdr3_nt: TGCAGCGGCGGACTGGGGAGCTCCTACAATGAGCAGTTCTTC
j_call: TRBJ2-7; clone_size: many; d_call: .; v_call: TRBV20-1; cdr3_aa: CSADGSGAHEQYF; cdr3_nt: TGCAGTGCTGATGGTTCGGGGGCCCACGAGCAGTACTTC
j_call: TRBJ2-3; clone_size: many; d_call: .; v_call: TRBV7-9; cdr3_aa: CASSLARPMDTQYF; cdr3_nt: TGTGCCAGCAGCTTAGCCAGGCCTATGGATACGCAGTATTTT
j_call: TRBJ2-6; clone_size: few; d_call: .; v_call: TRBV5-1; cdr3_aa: CASSFRENSGANVLTF; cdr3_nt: TGCGCCAGCAGCTTTCGGGAGAACTCTGGGGCCAACGTCCTGACTTTC
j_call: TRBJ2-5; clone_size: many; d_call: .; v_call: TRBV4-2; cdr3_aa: CASSQGGGTKETQYF; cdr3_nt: TGTGCCAGCAGCCAGGGCGGCGGGACAAAAGAGACCCAGTACTTC
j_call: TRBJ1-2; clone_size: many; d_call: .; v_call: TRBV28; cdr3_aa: CASSLGGRFDYGYTF; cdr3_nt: TGTGCCAGCAGTTTAGGGGGGCGCTTCGACTATGGCTACACCTTC
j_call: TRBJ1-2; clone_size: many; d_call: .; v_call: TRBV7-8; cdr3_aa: CASSLGLGRLNYGYTF; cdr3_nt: TGTGCCAGCAGCTTAGGGCTTGGACGGCTGAACTATGGCTACACCTTC
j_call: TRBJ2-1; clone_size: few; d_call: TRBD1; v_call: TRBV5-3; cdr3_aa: CASSAPQGVDEQFF; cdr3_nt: TGTGCCAGCAGCGCCCCACAGGGGGTCGATGAGCAGTTCTTC
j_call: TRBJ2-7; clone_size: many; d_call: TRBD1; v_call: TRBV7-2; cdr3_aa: CASSTTGFFYEQYF; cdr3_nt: TGTGCCAGCAGCACGACAGGGTTTTTCTACGAGCAGTACTTC
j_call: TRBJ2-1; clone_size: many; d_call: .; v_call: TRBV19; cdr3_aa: CASSIGAPSSYNEQFF; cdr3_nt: TGTGCCAGTAGTATAGGGGCCCCGAGCTCCTACAATGAGCAGTTCTTC
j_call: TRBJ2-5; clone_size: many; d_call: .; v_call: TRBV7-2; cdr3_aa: CASSFGTEETQYF; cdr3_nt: TGTGCCAGCAGCTTCGGGACGGAGGAGACCCAGTACTTC
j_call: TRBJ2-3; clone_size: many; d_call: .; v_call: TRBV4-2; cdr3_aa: CASSQRTAPATDTQYF; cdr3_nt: TGTGCCAGCAGCCAGCGGACGGCACCCGCCACAGATACGCAGTATTTT
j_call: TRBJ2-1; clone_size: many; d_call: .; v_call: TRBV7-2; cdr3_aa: CAIRSTSNEQFF; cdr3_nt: TGTGCCATCCGGTCTACCTCCAATGAGCAGTTCTTC
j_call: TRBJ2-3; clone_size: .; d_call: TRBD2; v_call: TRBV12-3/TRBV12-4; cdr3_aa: CASTLGGADTQYF; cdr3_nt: TGTGCCAGCACCCTGGGGGGGGCAGATACGCAGTATTTT
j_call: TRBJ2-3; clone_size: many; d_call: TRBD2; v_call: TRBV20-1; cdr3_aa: CSAVTSATQYF; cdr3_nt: TGCAGTGCGGTGACTAGCGCGACGCAGTATTTT
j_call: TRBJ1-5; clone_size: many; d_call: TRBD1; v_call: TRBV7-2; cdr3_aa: CASSRDGQGWQPQHF; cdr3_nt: TGTGCCAGCAGCCGAGACGGACAGGGGTGGCAGCCCCAGCATTTT
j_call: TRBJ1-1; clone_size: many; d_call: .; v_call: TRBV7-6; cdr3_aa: CASSLGGVRNTEAFF; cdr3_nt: TGTGCCAGCAGCTTGGGGGGAGTGAGGAACACTGAAGCTTTCTTT
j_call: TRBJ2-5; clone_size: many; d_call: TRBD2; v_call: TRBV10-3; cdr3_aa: CAISLLAGAQETQYF; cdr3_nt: TGTGCCATCAGTTTACTAGCGGGGGCCCAAGAGACCCAGTACTTC
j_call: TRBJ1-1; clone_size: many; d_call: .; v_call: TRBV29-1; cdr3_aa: CSVETGWDTEAFF; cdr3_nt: TGCAGCGTTGAGACAGGCTGGGACACTGAAGCTTTCTTT
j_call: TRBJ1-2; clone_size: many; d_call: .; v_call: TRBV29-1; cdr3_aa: CSVGRGGDYGYTF; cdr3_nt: TGCAGCGTTGGACGGGGAGGGGACTATGGCTACACCTTC
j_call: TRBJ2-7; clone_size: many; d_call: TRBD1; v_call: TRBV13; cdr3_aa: CASSTGQGAYEQYF; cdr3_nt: TGTGCCAGCAGCACCGGACAGGGGGCCTACGAGCAGTACTTC
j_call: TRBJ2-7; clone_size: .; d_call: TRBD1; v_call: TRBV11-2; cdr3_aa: CASSLDSLETGGFYEQYF; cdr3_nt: TGTGCCAGCAGCTTAGATAGCCTCGAGACAGGGGGCTTCTACGAGCAGTACTTC
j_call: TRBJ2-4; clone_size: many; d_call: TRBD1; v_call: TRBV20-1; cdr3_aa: CSSTGGRGNIQYF; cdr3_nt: TGCAGCTCGACAGGGGGCAGGGGAAACATTCAGTACTTC
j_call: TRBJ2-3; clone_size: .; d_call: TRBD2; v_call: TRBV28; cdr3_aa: CASSLLTSGGAGTDTQYF; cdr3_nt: TGTGCCAGCAGTTTATTGACTAGCGGGGGGGCTGGCACAGATACGCAGTATTTT
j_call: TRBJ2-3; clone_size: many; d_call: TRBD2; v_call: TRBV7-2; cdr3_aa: CASSSAGGRGTDTQYF; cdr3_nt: TGTGCCAGCAGCTCAGCGGGGGGAAGGGGGACAGATACGCAGTATTTT
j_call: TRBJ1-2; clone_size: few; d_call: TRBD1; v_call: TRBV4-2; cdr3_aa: CASSQGPQGAIDYGYTF; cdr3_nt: TGTGCCAGCAGCCAAGGACCACAGGGGGCTATAGACTATGGCTACACCTTC
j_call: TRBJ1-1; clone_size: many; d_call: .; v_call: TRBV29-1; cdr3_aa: CSVVVTTTNTEAFF; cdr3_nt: TGCAGCGTTGTGGTGACAACAACGAACACTGAAGCTTTCTTT
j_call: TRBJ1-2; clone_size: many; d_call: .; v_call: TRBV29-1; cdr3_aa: CSVEDGKDTF; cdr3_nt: TGCAGCGTTGAAGATGGCAAGGACACCTTC
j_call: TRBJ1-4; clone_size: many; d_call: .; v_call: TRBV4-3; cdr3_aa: CASSQEETQEKLFF; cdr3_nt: TGCGCCAGCAGCCAAGAGGAGACGCAGGAAAAACTGTTTTTT
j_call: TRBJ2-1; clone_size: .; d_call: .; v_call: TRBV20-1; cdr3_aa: CSAGGWGTPNNEQFF; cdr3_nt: TGCAGTGCTGGGGGGTGGGGGACTCCGAACAATGAGCAGTTCTTC
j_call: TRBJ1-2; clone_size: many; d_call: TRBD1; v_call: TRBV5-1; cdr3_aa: CASSLGARGPGYTF; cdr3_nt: TGCGCCAGCAGCTTGGGAGCCAGGGGGCCTGGCTACACCTTC
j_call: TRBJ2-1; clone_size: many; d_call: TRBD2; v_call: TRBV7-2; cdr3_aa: CASSPRTSGGAWGFF; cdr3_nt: TGTGCCAGCAGCCCCAGGACTAGCGGGGGGGCCTGGGGGTTCTTC